This TCR beta chain was found in a study of shared clonotypes between healthy human individuals. Points from the study as a whole: Some clonotypes were shared by all four sorted-subset donors, while others were not shared. The non-shared ones had lower generation probabilities than the shared ones.

Note on this clone: Its specificity is unknown.

Germline values: CDR1 SGHDT, CDR2 YYEEEE. CDR3 length: 16 amino acids. Trimming cost V 4 bases and J 0 bases, with 15 bases left between them. Several immunoSEQ 96-well plates shared each subset's DNA, each plate a replicate. Some clones are missing from TCRdb's copy, which holds only in-frame ones; the method was immunoSEQ multiplex PCR. The sample includes some 1 million clones, about 74% of them seen just once. The V call is TRBV5-6, the J call TRBJ2-3; maybe TRBD2 (7 bases). The origin of this receptor is a man aged 18 to 29 in good health. The material sequenced was memory CD4+ T cells sorted from blood. Stated subset: CD45RA-negative fraction. DNA of the CDR3: TGTGCCAGCAGCCCGGAGGGGGGGCCAAGCACAGATACGCAGTATTTT. Protein: CASSPEGGPSTDTQYF.